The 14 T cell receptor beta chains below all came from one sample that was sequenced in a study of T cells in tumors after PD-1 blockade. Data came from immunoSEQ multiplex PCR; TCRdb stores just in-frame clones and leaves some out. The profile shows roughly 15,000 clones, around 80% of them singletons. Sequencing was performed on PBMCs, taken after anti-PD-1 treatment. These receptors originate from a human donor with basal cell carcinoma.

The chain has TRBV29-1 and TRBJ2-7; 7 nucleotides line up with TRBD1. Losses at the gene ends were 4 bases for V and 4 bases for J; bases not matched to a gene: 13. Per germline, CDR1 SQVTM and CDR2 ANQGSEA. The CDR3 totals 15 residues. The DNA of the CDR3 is TGCAGCGTTGGCCTTCTCCGGCCAGGGGGTTACGAGCAGTACTTC. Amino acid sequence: CSVGLLRPGGYEQYF.

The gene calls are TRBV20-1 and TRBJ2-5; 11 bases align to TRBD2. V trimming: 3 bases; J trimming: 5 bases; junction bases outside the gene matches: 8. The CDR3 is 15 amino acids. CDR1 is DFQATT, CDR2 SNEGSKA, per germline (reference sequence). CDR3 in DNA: TGCAGTGCTAGTGTTAGCGGGGGGGCAGGGGAGACCCAGTACTTC. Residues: CSASVSGGAGETQYF.

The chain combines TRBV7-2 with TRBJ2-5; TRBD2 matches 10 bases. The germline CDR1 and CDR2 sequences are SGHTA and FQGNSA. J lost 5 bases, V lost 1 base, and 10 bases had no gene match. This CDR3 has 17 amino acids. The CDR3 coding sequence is TGTGCCAGCAGCTTAGGGTCCAGCGGGGGGGCCGGGGAGACCCAGTACTTC. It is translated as CASSLGSSGGAGETQYF.

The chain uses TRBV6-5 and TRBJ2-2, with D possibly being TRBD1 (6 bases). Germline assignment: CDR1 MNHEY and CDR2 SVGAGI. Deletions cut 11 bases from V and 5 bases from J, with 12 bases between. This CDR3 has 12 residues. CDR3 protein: CAVQGGTGELFF. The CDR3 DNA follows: TGTGCCGTACAGGGTGGAACCGGGGAGCTGTTTTTT.

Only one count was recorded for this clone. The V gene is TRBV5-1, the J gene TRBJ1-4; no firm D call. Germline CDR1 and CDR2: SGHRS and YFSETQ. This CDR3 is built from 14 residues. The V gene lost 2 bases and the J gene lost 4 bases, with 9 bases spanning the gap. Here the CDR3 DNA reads TGCGCCAGCAGCTTCGGCGGAGATAATGAAAAACTGTTTTTT. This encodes CASSFGGDNEKLFF.

The CDR3 sequence: CASSADRDEGYTF. As DNA, the CDR3 is TGTGCCAGCAGCGCGGACAGGGATGAAGGCTACACCTTC. The chain links TRBV7-3 to TRBJ1-2; 8 nucleotides line up with TRBD1. The V gene's germline CDR1 is SGHTA and CDR2 FQGTGA. This CDR3 spans 13 amino acids. V shed 5 bases, J shed 8 bases, and the junction held 7 bases outside the gene matches.

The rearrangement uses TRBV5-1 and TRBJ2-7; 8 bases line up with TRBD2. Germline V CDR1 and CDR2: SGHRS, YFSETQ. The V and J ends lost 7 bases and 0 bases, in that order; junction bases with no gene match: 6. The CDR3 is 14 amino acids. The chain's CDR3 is CASRQTSGSYEQYF. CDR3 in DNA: TGCGCCAGCCGTCAAACTAGCGGCTCCTACGAGCAGTACTTC.

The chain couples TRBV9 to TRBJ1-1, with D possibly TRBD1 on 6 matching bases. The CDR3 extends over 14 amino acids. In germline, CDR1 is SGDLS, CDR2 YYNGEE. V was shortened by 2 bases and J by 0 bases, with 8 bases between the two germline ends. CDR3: CASSVGTMNTEAFF. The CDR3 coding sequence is TGTGCCAGCAGCGTCGGGACAATGAACACTGAAGCTTTCTTT.

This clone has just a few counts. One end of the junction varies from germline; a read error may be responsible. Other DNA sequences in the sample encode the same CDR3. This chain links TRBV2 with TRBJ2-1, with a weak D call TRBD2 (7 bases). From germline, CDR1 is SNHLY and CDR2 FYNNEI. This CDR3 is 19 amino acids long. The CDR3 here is CPSSDGGARVGSSYNEQFF. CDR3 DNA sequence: TGTCCCAGCAGTGATGGGGGGGCGCGGGTGGGGAGCTCCTACAATGAGCAGTTCTTC.

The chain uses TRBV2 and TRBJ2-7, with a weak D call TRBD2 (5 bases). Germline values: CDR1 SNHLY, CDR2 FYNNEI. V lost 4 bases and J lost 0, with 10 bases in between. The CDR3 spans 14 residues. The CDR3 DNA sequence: TGTGCCAGCAGTGCGGGGAGAAGCTCCTACGAGCAGTACTTC. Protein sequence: CASSAGRSSYEQYF.

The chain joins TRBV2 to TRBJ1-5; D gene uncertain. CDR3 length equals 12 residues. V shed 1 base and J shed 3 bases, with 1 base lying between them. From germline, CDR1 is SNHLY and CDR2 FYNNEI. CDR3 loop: CASSEVNQPQHF. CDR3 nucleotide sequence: TGTGCCAGCAGTGAAGTCAATCAGCCCCAGCATTTT.

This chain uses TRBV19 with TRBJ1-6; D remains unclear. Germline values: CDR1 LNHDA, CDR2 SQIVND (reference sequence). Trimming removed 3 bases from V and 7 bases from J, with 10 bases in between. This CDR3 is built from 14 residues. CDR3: CASSIRGKNSPLHF. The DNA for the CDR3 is TGTGCCAGTAGTATTCGCGGTAAAAATTCACCCCTCCACTTT. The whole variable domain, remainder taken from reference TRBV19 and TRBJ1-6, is DGGITQSPKYLFRKEGQNVTLSCEQNLNHDAMYWYRQDPGQGLRLIYYSQIVNDFQKGDIAEGYSVSREKKESFPLTVTSAQKNPTAFYLCASSIRGKNSPLHFGNGTRLTVT.

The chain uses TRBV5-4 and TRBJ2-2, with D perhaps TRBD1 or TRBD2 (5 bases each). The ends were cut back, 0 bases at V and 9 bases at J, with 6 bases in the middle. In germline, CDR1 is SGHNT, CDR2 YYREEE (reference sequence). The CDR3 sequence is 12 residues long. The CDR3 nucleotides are TGTGCCAGCAGCTTGGCGGGGCGGGAGCTGTTTTTT. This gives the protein CASSLAGRELFF.

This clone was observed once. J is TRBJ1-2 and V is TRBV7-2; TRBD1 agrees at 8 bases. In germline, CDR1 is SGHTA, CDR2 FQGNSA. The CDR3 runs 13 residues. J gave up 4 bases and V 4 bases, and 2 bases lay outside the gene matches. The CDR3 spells CASSSDRGYGYTF. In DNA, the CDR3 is TGTGCCAGCAGCTCCGACAGGGGCTATGGCTACACCTTC.